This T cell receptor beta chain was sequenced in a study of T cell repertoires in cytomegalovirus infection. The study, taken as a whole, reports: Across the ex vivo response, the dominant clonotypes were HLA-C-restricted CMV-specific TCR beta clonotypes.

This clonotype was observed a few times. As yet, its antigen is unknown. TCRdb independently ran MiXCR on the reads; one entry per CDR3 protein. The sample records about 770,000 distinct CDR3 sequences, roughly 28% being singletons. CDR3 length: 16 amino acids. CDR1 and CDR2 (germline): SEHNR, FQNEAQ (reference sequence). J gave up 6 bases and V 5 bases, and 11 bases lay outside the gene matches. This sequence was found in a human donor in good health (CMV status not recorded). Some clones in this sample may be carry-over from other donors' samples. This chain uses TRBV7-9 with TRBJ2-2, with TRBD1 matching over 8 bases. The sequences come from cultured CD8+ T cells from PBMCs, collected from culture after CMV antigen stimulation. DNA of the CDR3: TGTGCCAGCAGCCCACGGACAGGGAAGTTCGCCGGGGAGCTGTTTTTT. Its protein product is CASSPRTGKFAGELFF. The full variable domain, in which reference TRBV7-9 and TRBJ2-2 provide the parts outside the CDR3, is DTGVSQNPRHKITKRGQNVTFRCDPISEHNRLYWYRQTLGQGPEFLTYFQNEAQLEKSRLLSDRFSAERPKGSFSTLEIQRTEQGDSAMYLCASSPRTGKFAGELFFGEGSRLTVL.